This TCR beta chain comes out of a study of Ad26.COV2.S vaccination and SARS-CoV-2 variants. In the study overall: The donor belonged to the COV1001 Ad26.COV2.S trial arm. Study results and caveats: After vaccination, substantial breadth of spike-specific CD8+ and CD4+ responses was reported.

Measured with immunoSEQ multiplex PCR; TCRdb has only the in-frame clones, and not every one. This sample yields hundreds of thousands of clones, of which about 87% are seen a single time; around 6.6% belongs to the top ten. As to treatment: about 20 received Ad26.COV2.S at low or high dose, single or two shots; a few received placebo; per-sample allocation not given. Each sample was drawn 63 days after the first injection (of vaccine or placebo). It was an adult aged 18-55 years in Boston who was the donor. Germline CDR1 reads SQVTM; CDR2 reads ANQGSEA. This CDR3 comprises 14 residues. V gave up 3 bases and J gave up 5 bases; unmatched junction bases: 6. Regarding this clone: Its target is unknown.

J is TRBJ2-2 and V is TRBV29-1; 7 positions agree with TRBD1. Specimen: peripheral blood, collected in a trial of Ad26.COV2.S vaccine versus placebo. The TCR comes from a person between 18 and 65 years old who received the Ad26.COV2.S COVID-19 vaccine or a placebo. This CDR3 is CSVESTGSTGELFF. For the CDR3, the DNA is TGCAGCGTTGAGTCGACAGGGAGTACCGGGGAGCTGTTTTTT.